The clone carrying this T cell receptor (beta chain) was seen ten or more times. No antigen is known for it. TCRdb re-analysed the reads in MiXCR, keeping a single row per CDR3 protein. The sample includes 200,000 or so distinct CDR3 sequences, around 35% of them seen just once. Germline CDR1 is LGHNT and CDR2 is FRNRAP. The V end was cut by 0 bases, the J end by 7 bases, with 4 bases between. This CDR3 is 13 amino acids long. The sample comes from a study of T cell repertoires in cytomegalovirus infection. About the study: Epitope selection comprised recently identified HLA-C-restricted CMV epitopes and well-studied HLA-B-restricted CMV epitopes. Public signatures in TCR beta pointed to CMV infection and matching HLA type. Whole-study findings and limits: Clonotype analysis showed dominance of the ex vivo response by HLA-C-restricted CMV-specific TCR beta clonotypes. Individuals carrying CMV plus the relevant HLA were identified by cumulative frequency of public TCR beta families.

The sequenced sample was CD8+ T cells from cultured PBMCs, obtained from culture after CMV antigen stimulation. This clonotype originated in a human donor in good health (CMV status not recorded). Some clones in this sample may be carry-over from other donors' samples. The rearrangement joins TRBV12-5 to TRBJ1-6, with D uncertain. CDR3 bases: TGTGCTAGTGGTTTGGTTCAGAATTCACCCCTCCACTTT. Translating it yields CASGLVQNSPLHF.